This entry lists 30 T cell receptor beta chains sequenced from one sample in a study of metastatic and nonmetastatic thyroid tumors. There were no patients who had received any treatment before thyroid surgery. TCRdb reprocessed the PCR reads via MiXCR. The table has under 50,000 clones, about 27% seen once; the top ten hold roughly a tenth. The sequenced sample consisted of blood. The receptor set was obtained from a male donor with papillary thyroid cancer or a benign thyroid nodule (not recorded which). Some clones in this sample may be carry-over from other donors' samples.

The V call is TRBV6-8, the J call TRBJ1-2; D perhaps matches TRBD1 (5 bases). The V end was cut by 4 bases, the J end by 8 bases, with 14 bases between. The germline V gene encodes CDR1 MNHGY and CDR2 SAAAGT. CDR3 length equals 13 residues. CDR3 protein: CASSWGGRKGYTF. As DNA, the CDR3 is TGTGCCAGCAGTTGGGGGGGAAGGAAGGGCTACACCTTC.

This clone was seen a handful of times. This chain's CDR3 is CASSMATLGTEAFF. As DNA, the CDR3 is TGTGCCAGTAGTATGGCCACCTTGGGGACTGAAGCTTTCTTT. This sequence joins TRBV19 and TRBJ1-1; D unclear. The CDR3 is 14 amino acids. With 3 bases removed from V and 5 bases from J, the gap between germline ends came to 13 bases. Germline V gives CDR1 LNHDA, CDR2 SQIVND (reference sequence).

This clone was recorded at least ten times. This chain joins TRBV2 and TRBJ1-1; no reliable D call. There are 13 residues in the CDR3. V lost 6 bases and J 0 bases, leaving 8 bases between the germline ends. Germline-derived CDR1 and CDR2 are SNHLY and FYNNEI. CDR3 region: CASSDQVNTEAFF. Here the CDR3 DNA reads TGTGCCAGCAGCGACCAGGTGAACACTGAAGCTTTCTTT.

This clone is labeled as medium-sized. This sequence joins TRBV6-2 or TRBV6-3 and TRBJ2-7; 8 bases match TRBD2. This CDR3 is 16 amino acids long. J was trimmed by 2 bases and V by 8 bases; bases with no gene match: 14. CDR1 and CDR2 from the germline V gene are MNHEY and SVGEGT. CDR3 residues: CASLPITGTRTYEQYF. CDR3 coding DNA: TGTGCCAGCCTACCTATCACCGGGACTAGAACCTACGAGCAGTACTTC.

This clone was counted only a few times. The rearrangement uses TRBV6-1 and TRBJ1-1; D unresolved. With 6 bases removed from V and 1 base from J, the gap between germline ends came to 12 bases. The CDR3 runs to 14 residues. Germline lookup yields CDR1 MNHNS and CDR2 SASEGT. As DNA, the CDR3 is TGTGCCAGCAGAGACACCCGGCCGAACACTGAAGCTTTCTTT. The encoded protein is CASRDTRPNTEAFF.

In this sample, this clone turned up a few times. The V call is TRBV6-1, the J call TRBJ2-7, with no clear D. Germline CDR1 and CDR2: MNHNS and SASEGT. With 7 bases removed from V and 2 bases from J, the gap between germline ends came to 12 bases. This CDR3 is built from 13 residues. CDR3 loop: CASIQRTPYEQYF. The CDR3 region has the DNA TGTGCCAGCATCCAAAGGACCCCCTACGAGCAGTACTTC.

The gene calls are TRBV9 and TRBJ2-1; 9 nucleotides line up with TRBD1. V lost 6 bases and J lost 5; bases outside the gene matches: 12. The length of the CDR3 is 16 residues. Germline CDR1 and CDR2: SGDLS and YYNGEE. The CDR3 DNA is TGTGCCAGCACCACAACGGGACAGGGTTTCCACAATGAGCAGTTCTTC. Encoded protein: CASTTTGQGFHNEQFF.

Relative to its sample, this clone is medium-sized. This CDR3 is CASRTQVPSSYNSPLHF. In DNA form, the CDR3 reads TGTGCCAGCAGAACACAGGTCCCAAGCTCCTATAATTCACCCCTCCACTTT. J is TRBJ1-6 and V is TRBV27, with D possibly matching TRBD1 (5 bases). Deletions cut 6 bases from V and 0 bases from J, with 15 bases between. CDR1 and CDR2 from the germline V gene are MNHEY and SMNVEV (reference sequence). CDR3 length equals 17 residues.

This chain connects TRBV3-1 to TRBJ2-5, with D hard to call. V gave up 1 base and J gave up 2 bases, with 5 bases separating them. The CDR3 sequence is 13 residues long. Germline V CDR1 and CDR2: LGHDT, YNNKEL (reference sequence). This CDR3 reads CASSQGHQETQYF. The CDR3 bases are TGTGCCAGCAGCCAAGGCCATCAAGAGACCCAGTACTTC.

This clone was seen a handful of times. The V and J genes are TRBV6-2 or TRBV6-3 and TRBJ2-5; a weak D match, TRBD1 (5 bases). The V gene's germline CDR1 is MNHEY and CDR2 SVGEGT. The CDR3 contains 13 residues. V shed 7 bases and J shed 1 base, with 10 bases lying between them. The CDR3 region is CASTRTRQETQYF. The CDR3 region has the DNA TGTGCCAGCACGAGGACACGCCAAGAGACCCAGTACTTC.

The chain is built from TRBV6-2 or TRBV6-3 and TRBJ2-1; D not certain. This CDR3 region has 12 residues. The V gene's germline CDR1 is MNHEY and CDR2 SVGEGT. With 5 bases removed from V and 9 bases from J, the gap between germline ends came to 11 bases. The CDR3 sequence: CASSISVGEQFF. The CDR3 region has the DNA TGTGCCAGCAGTATTTCGGTGGGTGAGCAGTTCTTC.

For this clone: The junction differs from germline at one of its ends, possibly a read error. The genes are TRBV7-8 and TRBJ2-7; possibly TRBD2 for D (7 bases). The CDR3 runs 17 residues. Germline V lookup: CDR1 SGHVS, CDR2 FQNEAQ. CDR3 protein: CAISLGRARGGAYEQYF. CDR3 bases: TGTGCCATCAGCTTAGGACGGGCTAGAGGGGGGGCCTACGAGCAGTACTTC. Using reference TRBV7-8 and TRBJ2-7 for the parts outside the CDR3, the full variable domain is GAGVSQSPRYKVAKRGQDVALRCDPISGHVSLFWYQQALGQGPEFLTYFQNEAQLDKSGLPSDRFFAERPEGSVSTLKIQRTQQEDSAVYLCAISLGRARGGAYEQYFGPGTRLTVT.

The chain is built from TRBV7-8 and TRBJ2-3, with 8 bases lining up with TRBD1. This CDR3 has 14 residues. V dropped 5 bases and J dropped 3; count of bases not matched to a gene: 4. CDR1 SGHVS and CDR2 FQNEAQ come from the germline V gene. The CDR3 DNA reads as TGTGCCAGCAGCCTGCGACAGGGGACAGATACGCAGTATTTT. This translates into CASSLRQGTDTQYF. The full variable domain, completed using reference TRBV7-8 and TRBJ2-3, is GAGVSQSPRYKVAKRGQDVALRCDPISGHVSLFWYQQALGQGPEFLTYFQNEAQLDKSGLPSDRFFAERPEGSVSTLKIQRTQQEDSAVYLCASSLRQGTDTQYFGPGTRLTVL.

This clone has more than one count but fewer than ten. CDR3 residues: CASSLTVNSYEQYF. The CDR3 nucleotides read TGTGCCAGCAGTTTGACAGTTAACTCCTACGAGCAGTACTTC. The chain links TRBV27 to TRBJ2-7; possibly TRBD1 for D (5 bases). This CDR3 spans 14 amino acids. Germline-derived CDR1 and CDR2 are MNHEY and SMNVEV (reference sequence). V was trimmed by 3 bases and J by 0 bases, leaving 9 bases between them.

This clone has just a few counts. V is TRBV28 and J is TRBJ1-2; TRBD1 might be the D (5 bases). CDR1 and CDR2 (germline): MDHEN, SYDVKM. V was cut by 3 bases and J by 5 bases, with 13 bases left in between. There are 14 residues in the CDR3. The CDR3, as DNA: TGTGCCAGCAGTTTTGATGTGTGGGGGTATGGCTACACCTTC. Protein sequence: CASSFDVWGYGYTF.

This clone was picked up many times. The same CDR3 arises from other DNA sequences in this sample as well. The CDR3 DNA sequence: TGTGCCAGCAGCTTAAGGCTAGCTCAAGAGACCCAGTACTTC. Its translation: CASSLRLAQETQYF. The chain uses TRBV7-2 and TRBJ2-5; maybe TRBD2 (5 bases). This CDR3 has 14 amino acids. Germline CDR1 reads SGHTA; CDR2 reads FQGNSA. Trimming removed 2 bases at V and 2 bases at J, with 9 bases between. The full variable domain, with the rest looked up from reference TRBV7-2 and TRBJ2-5, is GAGVSQSPSNKVTEKGKDVELRCDPISGHTALYWYRQSLGQGLEFLIYFQGNSAPDKSGLPSDRFSAERTGGSVSTLTIQRTQQEDSAVYLCASSLRLAQETQYFGPGTRLLVL.

The chain is built from TRBV20-1 and TRBJ2-1; TRBD2 matches at 12 bases. V gave up 2 bases and J gave up 6 bases; unmatched junction bases: 11. Looked up from germline, CDR1 is DFQATT and CDR2 is SNEGSKA (reference sequence). The CDR3 covers 17 residues. The CDR3 sequence: CSARSTLTSGGLNEQFF. The CDR3 DNA follows: TGCAGTGCTAGATCCACCCTGACTAGCGGGGGCCTCAATGAGCAGTTCTTC.

This chain connects TRBV18 to TRBJ2-7; D not certain. The V end was cut by 4 bases, the J end by 5 bases, with 15 bases between. Germline values: CDR1 KGHSH, CDR2 LQKENI. The CDR3 length is 14 residues. CDR3 in DNA: TGTGCCAGCTCACAGGGATTAGGGTCTGACGAGCAGTACTTC. Its translation is CASSQGLGSDEQYF.

This rearrangement joins TRBV6-1 to TRBJ2-2; D is unclear. Germline assignment: CDR1 MNHNS and CDR2 SASEGT. The CDR3 length is 14 residues. Trimming shortened V by 2 bases and J by 5 bases, and 9 bases separated the two germline ends. The CDR3 is CASSESGITGELFF. CDR3 coding DNA: TGTGCCAGCAGTGAAAGTGGGATAACCGGGGAGCTGTTTTTT.

This clone was found many times. The genes are TRBV24-1 and TRBJ1-1; no definite D call. CDR1 is KGHDR and CDR2 is SFDVKD in the germline V gene. The CDR3 has 13 amino acids. The V gene lost 5 bases and the J gene lost 1 base, with 7 bases spanning the gap. For the CDR3, the DNA is TGTGCCACCAGTGGGAGTACGAACACTGAAGCTTTCTTT. Residues: CATSGSTNTEAFF.

This clone was detected many times. This same CDR3 is encoded by further DNA sequences in the sample. V gene TRBV7-9 combines with J gene TRBJ2-7; D may correspond to TRBD1 or TRBD2 (5 bases each). The germline V and J ends were trimmed by 0 bases and 0 bases, with 6 bases remaining between them. CDR3 length: 14 amino acids. CDR1 is SEHNR, CDR2 FQNEAQ, per germline (reference sequence). In DNA form, the CDR3 reads TGTGCCAGCAGCTTAGCGGGGACCTCCTACGAGCAGTACTTC. Translated: CASSLAGTSYEQYF.

This sequence joins TRBV24-1 and TRBJ1-4, with 8 bases identical to TRBD1. In germline, CDR1 is KGHDR, CDR2 SFDVKD. CDR3 length equals 15 residues. The V segment lost 3 bases and the J segment 8 bases; nucleotides outside the gene matches: 7. The CDR3 loop is CATSDPVTGDEKLFF. DNA for the CDR3: TGTGCCACCAGTGATCCGGTGACAGGGGACGAAAAACTGTTTTTT.

This clone was counted only a few times. V is TRBV18 and J is TRBJ1-2; no reliable D call. The V end lost 0 bases, the J end lost 5 bases, and 13 bases lay between the germline ends. This CDR3 has 15 amino acids. Per germline, CDR1 KGHSH and CDR2 LQKENI. The CDR3 bases are TGTGCCAGCTCACCACCAAACAACCCGACTTATGGCTACACCTTC. Its translation: CASSPPNNPTYGYTF.

The V gene is TRBV2, the J gene TRBJ1-3, with no clear D. The CDR3 has 12 amino acids. In germline, CDR1 is SNHLY, CDR2 FYNNEI. V lost 6 bases, J lost 4 bases, and 7 bases lay in between. The CDR3 loop reads CASRGAGNTIYF. The CDR3 DNA follows: TGTGCCAGCAGGGGTGCCGGAAACACCATATATTTT. Complete variable domain (other parts from reference TRBV2 and TRBJ1-3): EPEVTQTPSHQVTQMGQEVILRCVPISNHLYFYWYRQILGQKVEFLVSFYNNEISEKSEIFDDQFSVERPDGSNFTLKIRSTKLEDSAMYFCASRGAGNTIYFGEGSWLTVV.

This clone showed up just a few times. CDR3 amino acids: CASRGFNEQYF. The CDR3 DNA sequence: TGTGCCAGCAGGGGGTTCAACGAGCAGTACTTC. This chain uses TRBV6-1 with TRBJ2-7; no clear D. The V and J ends lost 6 bases and 5 bases respectively, with 8 bases between them. CDR1 and CDR2 from the germline V gene are MNHNS and SASEGT. The CDR3 covers 11 residues.

This clone was detected ten times or more. V is TRBV19 and J is TRBJ2-3, with 9 bases lining up with TRBD1. The CDR3 has 17 amino acids. Trimming removed 3 bases from V and 2 bases from J; junction bases left unmatched: 9. From germline, CDR1 is LNHDA and CDR2 SQIVND (reference sequence). The CDR3: CASSIVEGQGITDTQYF. CDR3 coding DNA: TGTGCCAGTAGTATTGTTGAGGGACAGGGTATCACAGATACGCAGTATTTT.

This clone was detected only a few times. This chain joins TRBV4-2 and TRBJ1-5, with D possibly TRBD1 on 5 matching bases. Trimming cost V 1 base and J 6 bases, with 13 bases left between them. Looked up from germline, CDR1 is LGHNA and CDR2 is YNFKEQ. The CDR3 totals 15 residues. CDR3 residues: CASSQASIGTQPQHF. The CDR3 DNA reads TGTGCCAGCAGCCAAGCTAGTATAGGGACTCAGCCCCAGCATTTT.

The chain combines TRBV20-1 with TRBJ2-3; the match to TRBD2 covers 8 bases. The CDR3 extends over 16 amino acids. Losses at the gene ends were 7 bases for V and 2 bases for J; bases not matched to a gene: 14. Germline CDR1 DFQATT, CDR2 SNEGSKA (reference sequence). CDR3 DNA sequence: TGCAGTGGGACAATCCGGGGGGGGACAACCACAGATACGCAGTATTTT. Encoded protein: CSGTIRGGTTTDTQYF.

In this sample, this clone turned up a few times. The chain carries TRBV2 and TRBJ2-7, with D unclear. The ends were cut back, 6 bases at V and 4 bases at J, with 19 bases in the middle. The CDR3 has 15 amino acids. From germline, CDR1 is SNHLY and CDR2 FYNNEI. For the CDR3, the DNA is TGTGCCAGCAGATCCGGCCCAGACATTCTTTACGAGCAGTACTTC. It specifies CASRSGPDILYEQYF.

The V gene is TRBV19, the J gene TRBJ1-5; 9 bases align to TRBD1. In germline, CDR1 is LNHDA, CDR2 SQIVND (reference sequence). The CDR3 is 14 amino acids. V dropped 6 bases and J dropped 6; count of bases not matched to a gene: 6. CDR3 loop: CASSTGGEGQPQHF. CDR3 bases: TGTGCCAGTAGCACAGGGGGCGAGGGTCAGCCCCAGCATTTT.